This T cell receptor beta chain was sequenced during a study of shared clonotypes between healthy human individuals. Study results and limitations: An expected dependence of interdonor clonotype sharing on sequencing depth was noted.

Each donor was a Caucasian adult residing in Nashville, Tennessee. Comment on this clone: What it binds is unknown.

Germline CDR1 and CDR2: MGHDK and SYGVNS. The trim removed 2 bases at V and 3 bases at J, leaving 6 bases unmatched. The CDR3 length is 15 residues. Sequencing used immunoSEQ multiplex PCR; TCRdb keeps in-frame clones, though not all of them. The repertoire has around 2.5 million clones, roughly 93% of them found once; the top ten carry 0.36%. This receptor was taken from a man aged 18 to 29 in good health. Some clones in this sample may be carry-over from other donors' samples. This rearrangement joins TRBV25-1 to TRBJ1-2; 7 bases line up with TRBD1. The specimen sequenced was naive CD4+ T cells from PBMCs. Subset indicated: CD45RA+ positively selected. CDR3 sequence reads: CASSENTGDHYGYTF. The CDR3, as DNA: TGTGCCAGCAGTGAAAACACAGGGGACCACTATGGCTACACCTTC.